Following are 4 T cell receptor beta chains from one sample sequenced in a study of shared clonotypes between healthy human individuals. Using immunoSEQ multiplex PCR, the repertoire was profiled, and TCRdb retains in-frame clones only, with some absent. The table includes roughly 590,000 clones, just under 97% detected once. Naive CD8 isolation took CD45RO-negative cells positively selected for CCR7 and excluded terminally differentiated effector memory CD45RA+ cells. The sequenced sample consisted of naive CD8+ T cells sorted from blood. The origin of the receptors is a woman aged 25 to 39 in good health.

This clone has a single count. The genes are TRBV13 and TRBJ2-7, with 11 bases matching TRBD2. This CDR3 spans 15 amino acids. The ends lost 5 bases at V and 5 bases at J; junction bases unmatched: 8. Germline V gene lookup returns CDR1 PRHDT and CDR2 FYEKMQ (reference sequence). The CDR3 protein is CASSTARLAGHEQYF. The DNA for the CDR3 is TGTGCCAGCAGCACAGCCCGACTAGCGGGACACGAGCAGTACTTC.

The chain recombines TRBV9 with TRBJ2-7; no definite D call. V lost 0 bases, J lost 1 base, and 11 bases lay in between. Germline V gene sequence: CDR1 SGDLS, CDR2 YYNGEE. This CDR3 has 15 residues. The CDR3 DNA sequence: TGTGCCAGCAGCGTAGGTAGCTCCGATTCCTACGAGCAGTACTTC. Translating it yields CASSVGSSDSYEQYF.

The chain has TRBV29-1 and TRBJ2-7; D might be TRBD1 or TRBD2, each matching 5 bases. With 7 bases removed from V and 6 bases from J, the gap between germline ends came to 13 bases. Germline V gives CDR1 SQVTM, CDR2 ANQGSEA. This CDR3 region has 11 residues. The CDR3 protein is CSAADTPEQYF. The CDR3 region has the DNA TGCAGCGCAGCGGACACCCCCGAGCAGTACTTC.

This clone is a singleton in its sample. This chain links TRBV27 with TRBJ1-5, with D possibly matching TRBD1 (6 bases). Looked up from germline, CDR1 is MNHEY and CDR2 is SMNVEV (reference sequence). The V and J ends lost 5 bases and 4 bases respectively, with 12 bases between them. The CDR3 is made up of 14 amino acids. Here the CDR3 reads CASSRQVGNQPQHF. The CDR3 nucleotides read TGTGCCAGCAGTAGACAGGTAGGGAATCAGCCCCAGCATTTT.